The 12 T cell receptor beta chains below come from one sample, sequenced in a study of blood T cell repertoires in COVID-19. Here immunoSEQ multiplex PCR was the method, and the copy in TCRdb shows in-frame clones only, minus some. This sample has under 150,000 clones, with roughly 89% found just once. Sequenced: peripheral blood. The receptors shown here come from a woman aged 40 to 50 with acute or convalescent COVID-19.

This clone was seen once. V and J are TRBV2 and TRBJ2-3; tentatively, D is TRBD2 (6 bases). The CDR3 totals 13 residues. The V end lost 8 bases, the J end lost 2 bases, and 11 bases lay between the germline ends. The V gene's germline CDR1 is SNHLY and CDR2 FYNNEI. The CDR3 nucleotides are TGTGCCAGCTTGCGGGGCCTCACAGATACGCAGTATTTT. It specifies CASLRGLTDTQYF.

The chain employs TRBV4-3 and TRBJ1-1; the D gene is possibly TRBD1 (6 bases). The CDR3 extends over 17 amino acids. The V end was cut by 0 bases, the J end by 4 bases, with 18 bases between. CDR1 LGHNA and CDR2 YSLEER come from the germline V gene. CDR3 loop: CASSQEFAQGEVTEAFF. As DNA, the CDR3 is TGCGCCAGCAGCCAAGAGTTTGCACAGGGCGAGGTCACTGAAGCTTTCTTT.

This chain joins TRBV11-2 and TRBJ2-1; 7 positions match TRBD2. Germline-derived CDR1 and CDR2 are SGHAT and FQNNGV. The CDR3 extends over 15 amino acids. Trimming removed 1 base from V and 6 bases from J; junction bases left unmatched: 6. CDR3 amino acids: CASSLVLPGGNEQFF. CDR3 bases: TGTGCCAGCAGCTTAGTACTCCCGGGAGGCAATGAGCAGTTCTTC.

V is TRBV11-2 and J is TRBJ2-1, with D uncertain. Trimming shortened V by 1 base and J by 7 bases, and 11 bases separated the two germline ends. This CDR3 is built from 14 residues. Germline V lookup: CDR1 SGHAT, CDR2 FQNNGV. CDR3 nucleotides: TGTGCCAGCAGCTTAGCTCCGAGCCCAAATGAGCAGTTCTTC. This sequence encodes CASSLAPSPNEQFF.

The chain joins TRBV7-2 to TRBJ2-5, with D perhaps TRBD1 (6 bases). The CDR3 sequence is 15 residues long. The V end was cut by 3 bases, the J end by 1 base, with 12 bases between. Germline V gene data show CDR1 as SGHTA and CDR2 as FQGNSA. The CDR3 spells CASSFTTGTQETQYF. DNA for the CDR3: TGTGCCAGCAGCTTCACTACAGGGACCCAAGAGACCCAGTACTTC.

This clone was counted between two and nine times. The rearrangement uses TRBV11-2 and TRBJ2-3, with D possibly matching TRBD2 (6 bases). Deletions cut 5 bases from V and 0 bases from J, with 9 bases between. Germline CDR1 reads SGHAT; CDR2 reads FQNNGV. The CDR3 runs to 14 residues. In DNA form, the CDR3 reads TGTGCCAGCAGCCTTAGCGGTAGCACAGATACGCAGTATTTT. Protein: CASSLSGSTDTQYF. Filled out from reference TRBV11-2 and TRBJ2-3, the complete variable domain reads EAGVAQSPRYKIIEKRQSVAFWCNPISGHATLYWYQQILGQGPKLLIQFQNNGVVDDSQLPKDRFSAERLKGVDSTLKIQPAKLEDSAVYLCASSLSGSTDTQYFGPGTRLTVL.

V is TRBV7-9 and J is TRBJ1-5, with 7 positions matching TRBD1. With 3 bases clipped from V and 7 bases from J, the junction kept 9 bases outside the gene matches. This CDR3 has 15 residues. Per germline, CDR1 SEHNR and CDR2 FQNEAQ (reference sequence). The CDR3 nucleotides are TGTGCCAGCAGCTTCGACAGGGACTCTCCCCAGCCCCAGCATTTT. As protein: CASSFDRDSPQPQHF.

Here the CDR3 reads CASTGIDGGDEQYF. The CDR3 DNA sequence: TGTGCCAGTACCGGGATTGACGGGGGGGACGAGCAGTACTTC. The V call is TRBV2, the J call TRBJ2-7; 8 nucleotides agree with TRBD2. The V gene's germline CDR1 is SNHLY and CDR2 FYNNEI. The CDR3 is 14 residues long. J gave up 5 bases and V 9 bases, and 12 bases lay outside the gene matches.

CDR3 DNA: TGTGCCAGCAGAATCACAGGGGGCGAGCAGTACTTC. Translated: CASRITGGEQYF. The gene calls are TRBV2 and TRBJ2-7; TRBD1 matches at 8 bases. CDR3 length: 12 residues. J was trimmed by 6 bases and V by 6 bases; bases with no gene match: 4. Germline V gene sequence: CDR1 SNHLY, CDR2 FYNNEI.

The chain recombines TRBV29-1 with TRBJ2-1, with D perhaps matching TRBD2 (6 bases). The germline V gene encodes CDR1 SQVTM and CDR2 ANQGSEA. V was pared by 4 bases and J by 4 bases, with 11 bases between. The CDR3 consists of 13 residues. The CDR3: CSVGGLGYNEQFF. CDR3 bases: TGCAGCGTTGGGGGACTGGGTTACAATGAGCAGTTCTTC.

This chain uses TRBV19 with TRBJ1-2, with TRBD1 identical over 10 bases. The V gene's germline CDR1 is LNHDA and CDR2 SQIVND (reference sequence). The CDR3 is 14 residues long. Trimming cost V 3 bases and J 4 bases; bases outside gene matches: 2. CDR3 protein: CASSMWTGGYGYTF. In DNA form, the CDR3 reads TGTGCCAGTAGTATGTGGACAGGGGGCTATGGCTACACCTTC. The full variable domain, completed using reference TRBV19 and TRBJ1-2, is DGGITQSPKYLFRKEGQNVTLSCEQNLNHDAMYWYRQDPGQGLRLIYYSQIVNDFQKGDIAEGYSVSREKKESFPLTVTSAQKNPTAFYLCASSMWTGGYGYTFGSGTRLTVV.

CDR3 in amino acids: CASTNLLDSGGGYTF. The CDR3 bases are TGTGCCAGCACCAACCTATTAGACTCTGGGGGCGGCTACACCTTC. The J gene is TRBJ1-2, the V gene TRBV27; tentative D call: TRBD1 (6 bases). The V end lost 7 bases, the J end lost 8 bases, and 23 bases lay between the germline ends. This CDR3 region has 15 residues. CDR1 MNHEY and CDR2 SMNVEV come from the germline V gene (reference sequence).